The 31 T cell receptor beta chains below were found in one sample sequenced in a study of blood T cell repertoires in COVID-19. Sequenced by immunoSEQ multiplex PCR; TCRdb stores in-frame clones only, minus some. The sample records roughly 380,000 clones, about 85% being singletons. Sequencing used peripheral blood. Receptor source: a woman aged 18-29 years with acute or convalescent COVID-19.

In regard to this clone: Other DNA sequences in the sample encode the same CDR3. The rearrangement links TRBV9 to TRBJ2-7, with 11 bases aligning to TRBD2. There are 14 residues in the CDR3. Trimming took 4 bases from V and 4 from J; bases not matched to a gene: 4. CDR1 and CDR2 from the germline V gene are SGDLS and YYNGEE. CDR3 in DNA: TGTGCCAGCAGCTCGGGGACTAGCGGTTACGAGCAGTACTTC. Residues: CASSSGTSGYEQYF.

J is TRBJ1-1 and V is TRBV10-1; D perhaps matches TRBD1 (6 bases). CDR1 and CDR2 (germline): WNHNN, SYGVQD (reference sequence). The CDR3 runs to 15 residues. Between the trimmed V and J ends, which lost 9 bases and 0 bases, there was a span of 17 bases. The chain's CDR3 is CASRPTGTMNTEAFF. The CDR3 DNA follows: TGCGCCAGTCGTCCGACAGGAACGATGAACACTGAAGCTTTCTTT.

V is TRBV13 and J is TRBJ2-1; TRBD2 matches 10 bases. The CDR3 consists of 15 residues. Germline-derived CDR1 and CDR2 are PRHDT and FYEKMQ (reference sequence). V dropped 5 bases and J dropped 10; count of bases not matched to a gene: 11. The CDR3 coding sequence is TGTGCCAGCAGCCTCGGGGCTAGCGGGAGTGACGAGCAGTTCTTC. Its protein product is CASSLGASGSDEQFF.

The chain couples TRBV29-1 to TRBJ2-7; D is ambiguous. This CDR3 contains 11 residues. Germline loops: CDR1 SQVTM, CDR2 ANQGSEA. The ends were cut back, 7 bases at V and 4 bases at J, with 11 bases in the middle. The chain's CDR3 is CSGEFQYEQYF. The CDR3 nucleotides read TGCAGCGGTGAGTTTCAATACGAGCAGTACTTC.

The chain recombines TRBV27 with TRBJ2-1, with TRBD2 matching over 12 bases. V trimming: 3 bases; J trimming: 6 bases; junction bases outside the gene matches: 6. Germline CDR1 is MNHEY and CDR2 is SMNVEV (reference sequence). CDR3 length: 16 residues. The CDR3 loop reads CASSFLPGLAGNEQFF. The DNA for the CDR3 is TGTGCCAGCAGTTTTTTGCCGGGACTAGCGGGCAATGAGCAGTTCTTC.

This chain uses TRBV7-7 with TRBJ2-7; D is uncertain. Germline V gene sequence: CDR1 SSHAT, CDR2 FNYEAQ (reference sequence). V was cut by 2 bases and J by 1 base, with 6 bases left in between. CDR3 length: 13 residues. CDR3 region: CASSLSVSYEQYF. CDR3 DNA: TGTGCCAGCAGCTTATCGGTTTCCTACGAGCAGTACTTC.

The chain uses TRBV4-1 and TRBJ1-5, with D possibly TRBD1 on 5 matching bases. Germline values: CDR1 MGHRA, CDR2 YSYEKL. The CDR3 extends over 20 amino acids. Trimming removed 0 bases at V and 0 bases at J, with 21 bases between. The CDR3 loop reads CASSQDWLDTGPYSNQPQHF. For the CDR3, the DNA is TGCGCCAGCAGCCAAGACTGGCTGGACACCGGTCCTTATAGCAATCAGCCCCAGCATTTT.

The CDR3 nucleotides are TGCGCCAGCAGCCAAGTCTTTCTGAGAGGATCGAGCTCCTATAATTCACCCCTCCACTTT. Protein product: CASSQVFLRGSSSYNSPLHF. The gene calls are TRBV4-1 and TRBJ1-6; D not resolved. V shed 1 base and J shed 0 bases, with 19 bases lying between them. This CDR3 contains 20 residues. Germline loops: CDR1 MGHRA, CDR2 YSYEKL.

The sample holds one count of this clone. This chain joins TRBV19 and TRBJ2-7; 9 nucleotides line up with TRBD1. The V gene's germline CDR1 is LNHDA and CDR2 SQIVND (reference sequence). V was clipped by 5 bases and J by 2 bases; unmatched bases: 4. CDR3 length: 14 amino acids. CDR3 sequence reads: CASSARQGAYEQYF. The CDR3 bases are TGTGCCAGTAGTGCACGACAGGGGGCCTACGAGCAGTACTTC.

The chain employs TRBV13 and TRBJ1-3, with D unresolved. Germline V lookup: CDR1 PRHDT, CDR2 FYEKMQ (reference sequence). V gave up 2 bases and J gave up 0 bases, with 5 bases separating them. This CDR3 region has 14 residues. CDR3 sequence (DNA): TGTGCCAGCAGCTTACAGGCCTCTGGAAACACCATATATTTT. It specifies CASSLQASGNTIYF.

This clone was found once. The CDR3: CASRQGAKETQYF. The CDR3 DNA reads as TGTGCCAGCAGACAGGGGGCGAAGGAGACCCAGTACTTC. The chain uses TRBV6-5 and TRBJ2-5; 9 nucleotides match TRBD1. Per the germline V gene, CDR1 is MNHEY and CDR2 is SVGAGI. V was clipped by 6 bases and J by 5 bases; unmatched bases: 4. The CDR3 loop spans 13 amino acids.

The chain couples TRBV28 to TRBJ1-2; D gene ambiguous. V shed 8 bases and J shed 0 bases, with 13 bases lying between them. This CDR3 is 14 amino acids long. Germline CDR1 reads MDHEN; CDR2 reads SYDVKM. Here the CDR3 reads CASHEEGANYGYTF. The CDR3 DNA reads TGTGCCAGCCACGAAGAAGGAGCTAACTATGGCTACACCTTC.

The chain has TRBV19 and TRBJ2-3, with TRBD2 as a possible D gene (6 bases). Trimming took off 2 bases at V and 0 bases at J, with 12 bases between the two ends. CDR1 and CDR2 from the germline V gene are LNHDA and SQIVND (reference sequence). This CDR3 is built from 16 residues. The CDR3 is CASSIYPGTSTDTQYF. DNA for the CDR3: TGTGCCAGTAGTATATATCCAGGGACTAGCACAGATACGCAGTATTTT.

The chain's CDR3 is CATSRDRQGALHGYTF. For the CDR3, the DNA is TGTGCCACCAGCAGAGATCGGCAGGGGGCGTTGCATGGCTACACCTTC. V usage is TRBV15 and J usage is TRBJ1-2, with 8 positions matching TRBD1. Germline V gives CDR1 LNHNV, CDR2 YYDKDF (reference sequence). Trimming took 0 bases from V and 6 from J; bases not matched to a gene: 9. The CDR3 extends over 16 amino acids.

The chain recombines TRBV5-6 with TRBJ2-5; 11 bases fit TRBD2. The CDR3 is 16 residues long. Germline CDR1 SGHDT, CDR2 YYEEEE. Trimming took 4 bases from V and 5 from J; bases not matched to a gene: 10. The CDR3 spells CASSPPTSGKVETQYF. DNA of the CDR3: TGTGCCAGCAGCCCACCGACTAGCGGGAAAGTTGAGACCCAGTACTTC.

V and J are TRBV10-3 and TRBJ1-2, with 9 nucleotides matching TRBD1. Germline loops: CDR1 ENHRY, CDR2 SYGVKD. V lost 3 bases to trimming and J lost 3 bases; unmatched junction nucleotides: 5. This CDR3 comprises 15 residues. The CDR3 DNA is TGTGCCATCAGTGATGGACAGGGGTGGCACTATGGCTACACCTTC. This codes for CAISDGQGWHYGYTF.

This clone has just one count. The chain couples TRBV7-2 to TRBJ2-3; weak D call: TRBD1 (5 bases). V shed 1 base and J shed 2 bases, with 13 bases lying between them. CDR1 and CDR2 (germline): SGHTA, FQGNSA. The CDR3 has 16 residues. CDR3 nucleotide sequence: TGTGCCAGCAGCTTAGGGGGCGCTAGAGACACAGATACGCAGTATTTT. It encodes CASSLGGARDTDTQYF.

The V gene is TRBV12-5, the J gene TRBJ1-5; D remains unclear. V was clipped by 3 bases and J by 7 bases, with 19 bases between them. This CDR3 is built from 16 residues. Germline CDR1 and CDR2: LGHNT and FRNRAP. The CDR3 nucleotides are TGTGCTAGTGGTTTTCTGAATGACTCCCGCGGCCAGCCCCAGCATTTT. Protein: CASGFLNDSRGQPQHF.

The chain links TRBV19 to TRBJ2-2; possible D gene TRBD2, 5 bases. This CDR3 comprises 13 residues. CDR1 and CDR2 from the germline V gene are LNHDA and SQIVND (reference sequence). Trimming shortened V by 6 bases and J by 0 bases, and 5 bases separated the two germline ends. CDR3 in amino acids: CASRLANTGELFF. The CDR3 nucleotides read TGTGCCAGTAGACTAGCGAACACCGGGGAGCTGTTTTTT.

This clone was counted a single time. The chain has TRBV6-5 and TRBJ2-7; 8 bases match TRBD1. The junction had 7 bases not matched to a gene; V was cut back by 6 bases and J by 6 bases. CDR3 size: 13 residues. Germline CDR1 MNHEY, CDR2 SVGAGI. The CDR3 region has the DNA TGTGCCAGCAGGGACAGGGATCGGGGCGAGCAGTACTTC. Translation: CASRDRDRGEQYF.

The chain recombines TRBV7-9 with TRBJ1-1; D is unclear. Looked up from germline, CDR1 is SEHNR and CDR2 is FQNEAQ (reference sequence). This CDR3 comprises 13 residues. Trimming took off 5 bases at V and 1 base at J, with 8 bases between the two ends. CDR3 sequence reads: CASSITANTEAFF. For the CDR3, the DNA is TGTGCCAGCAGCATTACAGCGAACACTGAAGCTTTCTTT.

This chain joins TRBV7-9 and TRBJ1-2; D possibly corresponds to TRBD1 (6 bases). CDR1 and CDR2 from the germline V gene are SEHNR and FQNEAQ (reference sequence). Trimming left V 2 bases short and J 3 bases short, with 19 bases between. The CDR3 loop spans 17 amino acids. In DNA form, the CDR3 reads TGTGCCAGCAGCTTATCCGACTTTCGACAGGATGACTATGGCTACACCTTC. As protein: CASSLSDFRQDDYGYTF.

J is TRBJ1-2 and V is TRBV24-1, with 10 bases matching TRBD1. The trim removed 3 bases at V and 8 bases at J, leaving 5 bases unmatched. The germline gives CDR1 KGHDR, CDR2 SFDVKD. CDR3 length: 14 residues. The CDR3 region is CATSDPRTGGGYTF. The CDR3 bases are TGTGCCACCAGTGATCCGAGGACAGGGGGAGGCTACACCTTC.

The sample holds one count of this clone. This sequence joins TRBV27 and TRBJ2-7; unclear D gene. Germline assignment: CDR1 MNHEY and CDR2 SMNVEV (reference sequence). The CDR3 covers 15 residues. V lost 3 bases and J 1 base, leaving 13 bases between the germline ends. The CDR3 loop reads CASSFQAPGSYEQYF. DNA for the CDR3: TGTGCCAGCAGTTTTCAGGCTCCTGGGTCCTACGAGCAGTACTTC.

The chain joins TRBV10-3 to TRBJ1-3; D remains ambiguous. The CDR3 has 14 residues. Germline values: CDR1 ENHRY, CDR2 SYGVKD. V lost 6 bases and J lost 1, with 10 bases in between. CDR3 residues: CAIRGEGSGNTIYF. CDR3 bases: TGTGCCATCAGAGGAGAGGGTTCTGGAAACACCATATATTTT.

The gene calls are TRBV28 and TRBJ2-1, with D hard to call. The CDR3 is made up of 16 amino acids. Germline CDR1 is MDHEN and CDR2 is SYDVKM. V lost 4 bases to trimming and J lost 0 bases, with 13 bases between them. For the CDR3, the DNA is TGTGCCAGCAGTTCCCTTACATTTATCTCCTACAATGAGCAGTTCTTC. Its translation is CASSSLTFISYNEQFF.

This chain joins TRBV7-3 and TRBJ1-6; 9 bases line up with TRBD1. Germline V gene sequence: CDR1 SGHTA, CDR2 FQGTGA. The CDR3 extends over 15 amino acids. V was clipped by 5 bases and J by 7 bases; unmatched bases: 6. The DNA for the CDR3 is TGTGCCAGCAGCCAACGACAGGGGGAGAATTCACCCCTCCACTTT. Protein sequence: CASSQRQGENSPLHF.

The chain recombines TRBV9 with TRBJ2-5; the match to TRBD2 covers 7 bases. The germline gives CDR1 SGDLS, CDR2 YYNGEE. The CDR3 contains 16 residues. The junction had 8 bases not matched to a gene; V was cut back by 1 base and J by 2 bases. CDR3 sequence: CASSVNPREDQETQYF. CDR3 in DNA: TGTGCCAGCAGCGTAAACCCCCGGGAGGATCAAGAGACCCAGTACTTC. Drawing the rest from reference TRBV9 and TRBJ2-5, the complete variable domain is DSGVTQTPKHLITATGQRVTLRCSPRSGDLSVYWYQQSLDQGLQFLIQYYNGEERAKGNILERFSAQQFPDLHSELNLSSLELGDSALYFCASSVNPREDQETQYFGPGTRLLVL.

The gene calls are TRBV28 and TRBJ2-1, with a possible D match to TRBD1 (5 bases). Trimming removed 3 bases at V and 9 bases at J, with 9 bases between. In germline, CDR1 is MDHEN, CDR2 SYDVKM. This CDR3 has 12 amino acids. The chain's CDR3 is CASSFRGTEQFF. Written as DNA, the CDR3 is TGTGCCAGCAGTTTTAGGGGTACTGAGCAGTTCTTC.

The gene calls are TRBV4-1 and TRBJ1-2; no clear D gene. CDR1 is MGHRA, CDR2 YSYEKL, per germline. This CDR3 region has 15 residues. V lost 4 bases to trimming and J lost 1 base, with 13 bases between them. In DNA form, the CDR3 reads TGCGCCAGCAGCCTTCCTTCGACTGGTAACTATGGCTACACCTTC. Translating gives CASSLPSTGNYGYTF.

J is TRBJ2-3 and V is TRBV12-3 or TRBV12-4; 9 bases align to TRBD2. The CDR3 covers 13 residues. The V gene end was trimmed by 6 bases and the J gene end by 6 bases; junction bases not matched to a gene: 4. For the CDR3, the DNA is TGTGCCAGCAGGGAGCGGGAGGTCGATACGCAGTATTTT. Amino acids: CASREREVDTQYF.